This T cell receptor beta chain is from a study of OX40 agonist ivuxolimab in advanced cancers. Study details: The patients' treatment was ivuxolimab, an agonistic anti-OX40 (CD134) antibody. A mean age of approximately 60 years, range roughly 20 to 85, was recorded, and 80% to 90% were male.

In germline, CDR1 is SGHDT, CDR2 YYEEEE. This CDR3 is 15 amino acids long. With V trimmed by 1 base and J by 4 bases, 4 bases remained unmatched. Method: immunoSEQ multiplex PCR; TCRdb's copy keeps in-frame clones and lacks some. The repertoire holds more than 50,000 clones, about 86% seen once, with 0.88% in the top ten. This clone was picked up a small number of times. The investigators sampled blood at baseline, at cycle 4 day 1, and at cycle 7 day 1. The material was CD4+ or CD8+ T cells sorted from blood, obtained in a trial of the OX40 agonist ivuxolimab. This receptor was identified in an adult with an advanced solid tumor such as melanoma, head and neck, liver or kidney cancer. This chain joins TRBV5-6 and TRBJ2-3, with 9 bases fitting TRBD1. The CDR3 sequence is CASSLSRTGADTQYF. For the CDR3, the DNA is TGTGCCAGCAGCTTGTCGCGGACAGGGGCAGATACGCAGTATTTT.